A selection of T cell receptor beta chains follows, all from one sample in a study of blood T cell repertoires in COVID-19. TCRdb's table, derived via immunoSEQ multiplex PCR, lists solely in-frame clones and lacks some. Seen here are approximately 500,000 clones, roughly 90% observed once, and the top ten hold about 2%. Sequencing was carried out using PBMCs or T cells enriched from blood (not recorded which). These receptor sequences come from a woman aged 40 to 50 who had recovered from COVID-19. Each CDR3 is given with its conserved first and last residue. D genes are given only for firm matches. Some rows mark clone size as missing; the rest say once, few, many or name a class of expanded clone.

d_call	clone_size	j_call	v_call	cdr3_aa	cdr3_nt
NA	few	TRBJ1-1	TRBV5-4	CASRSGREGRTFF	TGTGCCAGCAGATCCGGGAGGGAGGGAAGGACTTTCTTT
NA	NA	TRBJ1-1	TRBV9	CASSDSGTEAFF	TGTGCCAGCAGTGATTCGGGGACTGAAGCTTTCTTT
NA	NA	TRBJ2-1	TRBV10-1	CASSENSWNEQFF	TGCGCCAGCAGTGAGAACAGCTGGAATGAGCAGTTCTTC
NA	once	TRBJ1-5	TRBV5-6	CASSLIQDQPQHF	TGTGCCAGCAGCTTGATACAGGATCAGCCCCAGCATTTT
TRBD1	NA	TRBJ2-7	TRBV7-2	CASSLAGQVYEQYF	TGTGCCAGCAGCTTAGCGGGACAGGTATACGAGCAGTACTTC
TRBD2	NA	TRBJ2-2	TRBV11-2	CASSLDEREWNTGELFF	TGTGCCAGCAGCTTAGACGAGCGGGAGTGGAACACCGGGGAGCTGTTTTTT
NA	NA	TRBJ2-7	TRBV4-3	CASSQGSGAYEQYF	TGCGCCAGCAGCCAAGGCTCGGGGGCCTACGAGCAGTACTTC
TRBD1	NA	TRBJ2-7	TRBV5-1	CASSPRTGSYEQYF	TGCGCCAGCAGCCCAAGGACAGGGAGCTACGAGCAGTACTTC
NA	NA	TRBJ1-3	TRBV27	CASSLDNNSGNTIYF	TGTGCCAGCAGTTTAGATAACAACTCTGGAAACACCATATATTTT
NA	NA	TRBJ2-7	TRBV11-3	CASSLDSFVSYEQYF	TGTGCCAGCAGCCTCGACTCCTTCGTATCCTACGAGCAGTACTTC
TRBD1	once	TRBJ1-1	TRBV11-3	CASMASGGPAMNTEAFF	TGTGCCAGCATGGCCTCAGGGGGGCCCGCCATGAACACTGAAGCTTTCTTT
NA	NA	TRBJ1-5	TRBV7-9	CASSMLDAGVSNQPQHF	TGTGCCAGCAGTATGCTTGACGCAGGGGTTAGCAATCAGCCCCAGCATTTT
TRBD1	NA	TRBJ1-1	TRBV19	CASRDRVSTTEAFF	TGTGCCAGTAGAGACAGGGTCTCAACCACTGAAGCTTTCTTT
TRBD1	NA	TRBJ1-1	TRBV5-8	CASKRQGSTSYTEAFF	TGTGCCAGCAAACGACAGGGATCAACCTCCTACACTGAAGCTTTCTTT
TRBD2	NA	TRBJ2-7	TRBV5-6	CASSPHGGGIHEQYF	TGTGCCAGCAGCCCTCACGGCGGGGGAATTCACGAGCAGTACTTC
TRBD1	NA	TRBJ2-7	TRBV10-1	CASSHPGQGRYEQYF	TGCGCCAGTAGTCACCCGGGACAGGGCCGCTACGAGCAGTACTTC
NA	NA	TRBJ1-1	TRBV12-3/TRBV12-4	CASSFPAEAFF	TGTGCCAGCAGTTTTCCCGCTGAAGCTTTCTTT
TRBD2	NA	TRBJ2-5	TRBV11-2	CASSTAPGLAGKETQYF	TGTGCCAGCAGCACGGCCCCGGGACTAGCGGGAAAGGAGACCCAGTACTTC
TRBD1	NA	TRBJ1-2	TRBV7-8	CASSVEGQGGMGYTF	TGTGCCAGCAGCGTAGAAGGACAGGGGGGTATGGGCTACACCTTC
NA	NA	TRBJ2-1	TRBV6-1	CASSEARGGGEQFF	TGTGCCAGCAGTGAAGCGCGCGGGGGCGGTGAGCAGTTCTTC
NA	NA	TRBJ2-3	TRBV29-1	CSEGADTQYF	TGCAGCGAAGGGGCAGATACGCAGTATTTT
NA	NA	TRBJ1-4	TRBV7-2	CASSPIREVGEKLFF	TGTGCCAGCAGCCCCATCAGGGAAGTTGGAGAAAAACTGTTTTTT
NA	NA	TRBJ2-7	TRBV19	CASSISGKPYEQYF	TGTGCCAGTAGTATTTCAGGGAAACCCTACGAGCAGTACTTC
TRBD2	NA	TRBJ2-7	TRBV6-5	CASSYSGSGRVYEQYF	TGTGCCAGCAGTTACTCGGGTAGCGGGAGGGTCTACGAGCAGTACTTC
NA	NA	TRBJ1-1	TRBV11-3	CASSLEGATGTEAFF	TGTGCCAGCAGCTTAGAGGGGGCGACTGGCACTGAAGCTTTCTTT
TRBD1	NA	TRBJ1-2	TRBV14	CASSQDPGQGYGYTF	TGTGCCAGCAGCCAAGACCCGGGACAGGGATATGGCTACACCTTC
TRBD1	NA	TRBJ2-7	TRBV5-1	CASSIGQAPNEQYF	TGCGCCAGCAGCATAGGACAGGCCCCTAACGAGCAGTACTTC
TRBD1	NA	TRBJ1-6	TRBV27	CASSSVPGQGGSLHF	TGTGCCAGCAGTTCCGTCCCGGGACAGGGGGGCTCCCTCCACTTT